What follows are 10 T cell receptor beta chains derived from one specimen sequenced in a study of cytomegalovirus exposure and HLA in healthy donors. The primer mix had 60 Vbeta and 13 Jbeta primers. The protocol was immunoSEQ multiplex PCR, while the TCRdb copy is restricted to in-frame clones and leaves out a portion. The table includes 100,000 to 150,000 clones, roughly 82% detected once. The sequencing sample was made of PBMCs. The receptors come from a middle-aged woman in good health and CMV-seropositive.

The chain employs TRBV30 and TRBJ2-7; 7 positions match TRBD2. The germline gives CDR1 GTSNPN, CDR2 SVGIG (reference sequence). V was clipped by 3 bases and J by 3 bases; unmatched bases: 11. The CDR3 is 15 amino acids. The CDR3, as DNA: TGTGCCTGGAGCCCGCCCGGGACTACGATCTACGAGCAGTACTTC. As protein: CAWSPPGTTIYEQYF.

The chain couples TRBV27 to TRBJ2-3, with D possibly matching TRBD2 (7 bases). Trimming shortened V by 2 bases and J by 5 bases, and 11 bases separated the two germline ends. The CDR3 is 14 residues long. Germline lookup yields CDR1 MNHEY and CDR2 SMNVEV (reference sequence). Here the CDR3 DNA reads TGTGCCAGCAGTTTACGGGGGGCGGAAGATACGCAGTATTTT. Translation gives CASSLRGAEDTQYF.

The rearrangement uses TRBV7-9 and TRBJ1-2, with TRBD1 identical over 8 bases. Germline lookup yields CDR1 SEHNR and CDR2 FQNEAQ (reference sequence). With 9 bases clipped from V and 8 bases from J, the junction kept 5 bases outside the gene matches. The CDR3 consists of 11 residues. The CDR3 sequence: CASLNRGGYTF. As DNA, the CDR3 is TGTGCCAGTTTAAACAGGGGGGGCTACACCTTC.

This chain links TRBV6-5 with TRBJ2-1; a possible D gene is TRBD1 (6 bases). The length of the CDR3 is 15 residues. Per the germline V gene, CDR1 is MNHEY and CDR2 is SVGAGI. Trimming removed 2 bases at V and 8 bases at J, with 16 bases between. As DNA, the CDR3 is TGTGCCAGCAGTTACCGAGCGTCAGGGGTAGATGAGCAGTTCTTC. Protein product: CASSYRASGVDEQFF.

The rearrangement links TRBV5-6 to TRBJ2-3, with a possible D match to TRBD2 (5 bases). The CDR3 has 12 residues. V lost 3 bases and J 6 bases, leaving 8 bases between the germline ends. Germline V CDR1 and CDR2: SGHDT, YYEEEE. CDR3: CASSSGLDTQYF. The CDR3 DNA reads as TGTGCCAGCAGCTCCGGACTGGATACGCAGTATTTT.

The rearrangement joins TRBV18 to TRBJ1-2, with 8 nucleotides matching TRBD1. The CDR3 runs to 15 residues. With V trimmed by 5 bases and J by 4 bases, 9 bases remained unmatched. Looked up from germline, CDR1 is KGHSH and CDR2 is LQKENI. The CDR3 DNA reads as TGTGCCAGCTCAACACGACAGGGGCGCGGCTATGGCTACACCTTC. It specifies CASSTRQGRGYGYTF.

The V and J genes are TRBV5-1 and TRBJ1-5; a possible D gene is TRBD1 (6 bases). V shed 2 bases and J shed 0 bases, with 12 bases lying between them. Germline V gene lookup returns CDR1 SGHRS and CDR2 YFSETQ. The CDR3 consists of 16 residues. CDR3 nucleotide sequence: TGCGCCAGCAGCTTTACGGACAGAAATAGCAATCAGCCCCAGCATTTT. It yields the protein CASSFTDRNSNQPQHF.

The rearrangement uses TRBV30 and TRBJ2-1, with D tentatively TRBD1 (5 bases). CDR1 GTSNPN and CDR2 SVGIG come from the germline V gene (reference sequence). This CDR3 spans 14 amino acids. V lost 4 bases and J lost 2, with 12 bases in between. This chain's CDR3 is CAWTRQGTYNEQFF. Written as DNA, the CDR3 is TGTGCCTGGACAAGGCAGGGCACCTACAATGAGCAGTTCTTC. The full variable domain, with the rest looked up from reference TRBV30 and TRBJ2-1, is SQTIHQWPATLVQPVGSPLSLECTVEGTSNPNLYWYRQAAGRGLQLLFYSVGIGQISSEVPQNLSASRPQDRQFILSSKKLLLSDSGFYLCAWTRQGTYNEQFFGPGTRLTVL.

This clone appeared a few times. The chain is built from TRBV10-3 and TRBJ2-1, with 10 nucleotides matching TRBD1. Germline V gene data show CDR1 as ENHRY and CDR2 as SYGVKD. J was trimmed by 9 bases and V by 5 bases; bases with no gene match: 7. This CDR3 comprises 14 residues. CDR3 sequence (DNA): TGTGCCATCAGTTTGGGACAGGGGATGGGTGAGCAGTTCTTC. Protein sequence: CAISLGQGMGEQFF.

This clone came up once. The chain's CDR3 is CASSLAGDREQFF. CDR3 nucleotides: TGTGCCAGCAGCTTAGCGGGGGACAGAGAGCAGTTCTTC. The chain carries TRBV7-2 and TRBJ2-1, with 7 bases identical to TRBD1. CDR1 is SGHTA, CDR2 FQGNSA, per germline. The CDR3 runs to 13 residues. The V gene end was trimmed by 0 bases and the J gene end by 10 bases; junction bases not matched to a gene: 3. The full variable domain, with the rest looked up from reference TRBV7-2 and TRBJ2-1, is GAGVSQSPSNKVTEKGKDVELRCDPISGHTALYWYRQSLGQGLEFLIYFQGNSAPDKSGLPSDRFSAERTGGSVSTLTIQRTQQEDSAVYLCASSLAGDREQFFGPGTRLTVL.